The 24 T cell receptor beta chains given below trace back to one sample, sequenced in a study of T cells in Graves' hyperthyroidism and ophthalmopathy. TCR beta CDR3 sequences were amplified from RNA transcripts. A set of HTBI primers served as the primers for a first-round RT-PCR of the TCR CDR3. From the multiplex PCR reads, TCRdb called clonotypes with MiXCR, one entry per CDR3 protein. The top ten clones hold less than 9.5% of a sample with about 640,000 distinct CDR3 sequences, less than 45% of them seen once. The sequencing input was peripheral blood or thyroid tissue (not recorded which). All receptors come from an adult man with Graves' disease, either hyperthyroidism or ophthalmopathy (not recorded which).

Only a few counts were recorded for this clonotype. This chain's CDR3 is CSARDGTGLYQPQHF. The CDR3 bases are TGCAGTGCTAGAGATGGGACAGGACTTTACCAGCCCCAGCATTTT. This rearrangement joins TRBV20-1 to TRBJ1-5, with TRBD1 matching 8 bases. V was clipped by 0 bases and J by 7 bases; unmatched bases: 8. CDR3 length: 15 amino acids. From germline, CDR1 is DFQATT and CDR2 SNEGSKA (reference sequence).

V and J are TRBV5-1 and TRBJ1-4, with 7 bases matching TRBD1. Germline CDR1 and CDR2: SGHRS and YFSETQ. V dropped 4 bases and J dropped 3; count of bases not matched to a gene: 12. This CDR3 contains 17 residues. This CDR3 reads CASSLGVGGTANEKLFF. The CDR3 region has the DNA TGCGCCAGCAGCCTGGGGGTCGGAGGGACAGCTAATGAAAAACTGTTTTTT.

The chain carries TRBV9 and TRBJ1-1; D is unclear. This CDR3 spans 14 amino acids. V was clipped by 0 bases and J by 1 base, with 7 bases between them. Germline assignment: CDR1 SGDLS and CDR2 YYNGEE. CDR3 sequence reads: CASSVDSKNTEAFF. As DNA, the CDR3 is TGTGCCAGCAGCGTAGACAGCAAGAACACTGAAGCTTTCTTT.

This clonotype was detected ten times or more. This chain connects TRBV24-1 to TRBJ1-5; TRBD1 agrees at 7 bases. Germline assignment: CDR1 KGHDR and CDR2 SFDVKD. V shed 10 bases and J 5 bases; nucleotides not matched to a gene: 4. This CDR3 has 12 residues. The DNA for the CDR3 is TGTGCCACGGGACAGAGCGATCAGCCCCAGCATTTT. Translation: CATGQSDQPQHF.

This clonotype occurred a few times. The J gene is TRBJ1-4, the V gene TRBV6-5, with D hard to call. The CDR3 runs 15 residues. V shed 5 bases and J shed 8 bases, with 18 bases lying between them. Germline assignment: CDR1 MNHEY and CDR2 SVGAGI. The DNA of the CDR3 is TGTGCCAGCAGTCCCAGTCGTACCGGGGAGGAAAAACTGTTTTTT. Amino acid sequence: CASSPSRTGEEKLFF.

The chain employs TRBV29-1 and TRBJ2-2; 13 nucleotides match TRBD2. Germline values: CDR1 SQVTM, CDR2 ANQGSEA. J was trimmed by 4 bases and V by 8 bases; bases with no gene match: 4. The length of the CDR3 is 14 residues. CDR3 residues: CSQGLAGRTGELFF. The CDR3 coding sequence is TGCAGCCAGGGACTAGCGGGGCGCACCGGGGAGCTGTTTTTT.

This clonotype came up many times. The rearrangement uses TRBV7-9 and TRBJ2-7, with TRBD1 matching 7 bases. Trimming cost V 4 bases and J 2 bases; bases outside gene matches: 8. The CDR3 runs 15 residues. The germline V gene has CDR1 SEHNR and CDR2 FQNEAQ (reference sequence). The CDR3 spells CASSSRDRPTYEQYF. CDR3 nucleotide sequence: TGTGCCAGCAGCTCAAGGGACAGACCCACCTACGAGCAGTACTTC.

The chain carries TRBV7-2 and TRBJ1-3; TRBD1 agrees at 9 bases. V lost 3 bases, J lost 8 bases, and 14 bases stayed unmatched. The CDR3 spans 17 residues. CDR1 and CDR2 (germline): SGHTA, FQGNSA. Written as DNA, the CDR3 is TGTGCCAGCAGCTTGGGGGACAGGGTGGGCTATGGCTACACCATATATTTT. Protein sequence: CASSLGDRVGYGYTIYF.

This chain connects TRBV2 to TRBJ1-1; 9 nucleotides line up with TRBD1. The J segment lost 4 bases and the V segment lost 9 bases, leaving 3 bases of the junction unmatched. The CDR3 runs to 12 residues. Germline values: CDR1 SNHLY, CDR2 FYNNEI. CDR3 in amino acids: CARGQGLTEAFF. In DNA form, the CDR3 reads TGTGCCAGAGGACAGGGGCTCACTGAAGCTTTCTTT. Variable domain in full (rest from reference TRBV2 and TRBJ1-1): EPEVTQTPSHQVTQMGQEVILRCVPISNHLYFYWYRQILGQKVEFLVSFYNNEISEKSEIFDDQFSVERPDGSNFTLKIRSTKLEDSAMYFCARGQGLTEAFFGQGTRLTVV.

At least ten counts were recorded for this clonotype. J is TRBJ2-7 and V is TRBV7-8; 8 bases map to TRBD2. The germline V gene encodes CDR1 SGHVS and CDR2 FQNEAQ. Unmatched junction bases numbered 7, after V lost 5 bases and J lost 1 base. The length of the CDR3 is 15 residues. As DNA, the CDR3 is TGTGCCAGCAGCCCTAGTCGGGGGGGGTCCTACGAGCAGTACTTC. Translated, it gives CASSPSRGGSYEQYF.

The CDR3: CASSYRGRGDYEQYF. The DNA of the CDR3 is TGTGCCAGCAGCTATCGGGGAAGGGGGGACTACGAGCAGTACTTC. J is TRBJ2-7 and V is TRBV7-9; D may match TRBD1 or TRBD2 (6 bases each). This CDR3 is built from 15 residues. Germline-derived CDR1 and CDR2 are SEHNR and FQNEAQ (reference sequence). Trimming shortened V by 4 bases and J by 3 bases, and 16 bases separated the two germline ends.

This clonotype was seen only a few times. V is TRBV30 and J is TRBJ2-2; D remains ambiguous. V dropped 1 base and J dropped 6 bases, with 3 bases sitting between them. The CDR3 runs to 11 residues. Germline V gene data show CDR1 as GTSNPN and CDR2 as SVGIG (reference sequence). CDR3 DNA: TGTGCCTGGAGTGGGGCCGGGGAGCTGTTTTTT. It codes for CAWSGAGELFF. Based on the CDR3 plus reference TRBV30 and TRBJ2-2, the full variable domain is SQTIHQWPATLVQPVGSPLSLECTVEGTSNPNLYWYRQAAGRGLQLLFYSVGIGQISSEVPQNLSASRPQDRQFILSSKKLLLSDSGFYLCAWSGAGELFFGEGSRLTVL.

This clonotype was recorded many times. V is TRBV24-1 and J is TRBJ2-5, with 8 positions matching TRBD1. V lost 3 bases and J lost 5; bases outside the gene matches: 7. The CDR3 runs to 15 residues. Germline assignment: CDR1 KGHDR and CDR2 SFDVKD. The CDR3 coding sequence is TGTGCCACCAGTGATGAACAGGGGGTCGGGGAGACCCAGTACTTC. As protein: CATSDEQGVGETQYF.

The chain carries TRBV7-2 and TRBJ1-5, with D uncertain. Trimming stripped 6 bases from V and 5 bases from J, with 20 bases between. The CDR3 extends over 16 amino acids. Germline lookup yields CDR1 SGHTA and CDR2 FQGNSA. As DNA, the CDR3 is TGTGCCAGCAGTTACGGTTCTGGACTATGGGATCAGCCCCAGCATTTT. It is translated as CASSYGSGLWDQPQHF.

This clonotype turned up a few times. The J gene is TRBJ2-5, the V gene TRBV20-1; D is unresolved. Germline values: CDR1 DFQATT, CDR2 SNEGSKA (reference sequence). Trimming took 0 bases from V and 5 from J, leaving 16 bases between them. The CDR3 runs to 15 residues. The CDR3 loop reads CSARDSSELDETQYF. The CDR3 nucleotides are TGCAGTGCTAGAGATTCGTCGGAGCTCGATGAGACCCAGTACTTC.

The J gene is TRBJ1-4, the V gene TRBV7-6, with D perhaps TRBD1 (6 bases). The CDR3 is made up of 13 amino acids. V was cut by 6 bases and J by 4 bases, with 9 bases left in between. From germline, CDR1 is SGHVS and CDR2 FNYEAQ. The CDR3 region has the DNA TGTGCCAGCAGGACACAGGGTAATGAAAAACTGTTTTTT. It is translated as CASRTQGNEKLFF.

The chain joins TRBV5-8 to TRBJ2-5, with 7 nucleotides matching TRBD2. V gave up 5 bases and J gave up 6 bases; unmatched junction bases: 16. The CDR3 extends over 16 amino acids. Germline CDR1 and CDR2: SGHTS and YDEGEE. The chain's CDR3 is CASSEVPAGSQKTQYF. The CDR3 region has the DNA TGTGCCAGCAGTGAGGTCCCAGCGGGGTCTCAAAAGACCCAGTACTTC. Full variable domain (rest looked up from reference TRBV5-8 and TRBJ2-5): EAGVTQSPTHLIKTRGQQATLRCSPISGHTSVYWYQQALGLGLQFLLWYDEGEERNRGNFPPRFSGRQFPNYSSELNVNALELEDSALYLCASSEVPAGSQKTQYFGPGTRLLVL.

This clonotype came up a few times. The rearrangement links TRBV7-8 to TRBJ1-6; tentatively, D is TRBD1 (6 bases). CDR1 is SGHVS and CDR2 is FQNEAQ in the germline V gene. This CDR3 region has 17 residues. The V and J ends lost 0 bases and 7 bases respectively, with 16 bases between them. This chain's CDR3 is CASSLAPGVGGNSPLHF. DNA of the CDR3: TGTGCCAGCAGCTTAGCGCCAGGGGTTGGGGGAAATTCACCCCTCCACTTT.

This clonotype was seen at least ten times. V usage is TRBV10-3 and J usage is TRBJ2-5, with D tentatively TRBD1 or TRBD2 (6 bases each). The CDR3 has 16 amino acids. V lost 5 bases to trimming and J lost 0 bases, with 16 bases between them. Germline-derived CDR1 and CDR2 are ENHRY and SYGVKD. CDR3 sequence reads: CAISTGHSGDQETQYF. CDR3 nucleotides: TGTGCCATCAGTACGGGACATAGCGGAGACCAAGAGACCCAGTACTTC.

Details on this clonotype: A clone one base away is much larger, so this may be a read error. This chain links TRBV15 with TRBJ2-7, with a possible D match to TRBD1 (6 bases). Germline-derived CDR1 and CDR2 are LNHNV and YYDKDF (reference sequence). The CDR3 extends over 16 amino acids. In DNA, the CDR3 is TGTGCCAGCAGCAGGATAGGGACACAAACTACCTACGAGCAGTACTTC. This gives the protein CASSRIGTQTTYEQYF.

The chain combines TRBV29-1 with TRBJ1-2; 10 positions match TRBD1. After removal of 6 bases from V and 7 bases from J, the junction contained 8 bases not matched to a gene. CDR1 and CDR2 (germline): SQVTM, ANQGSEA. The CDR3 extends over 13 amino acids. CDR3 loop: CSVLTGGASGYTF. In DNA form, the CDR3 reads TGCAGCGTCCTGACAGGGGGCGCTTCTGGCTACACCTTC.

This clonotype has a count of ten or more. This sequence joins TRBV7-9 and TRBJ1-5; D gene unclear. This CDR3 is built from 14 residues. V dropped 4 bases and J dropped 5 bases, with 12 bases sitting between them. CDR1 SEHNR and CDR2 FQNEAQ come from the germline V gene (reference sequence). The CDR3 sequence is CASSSLREDQPQHF. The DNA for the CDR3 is TGTGCCAGCAGCTCCTTACGGGAGGATCAGCCCCAGCATTTT. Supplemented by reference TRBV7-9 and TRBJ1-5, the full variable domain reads DTGVSQNPRHKITKRGQNVTFRCDPISEHNRLYWYRQTLGQGPEFLTYFQNEAQLEKSRLLSDRFSAERPKGSFSTLEIQRTEQGDSAMYLCASSSLREDQPQHFGDGTRLSIL.

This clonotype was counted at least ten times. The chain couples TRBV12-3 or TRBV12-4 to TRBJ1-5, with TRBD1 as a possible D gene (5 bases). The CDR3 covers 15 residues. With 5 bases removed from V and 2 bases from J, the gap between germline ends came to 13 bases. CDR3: CASSTRVRGNQPQHF. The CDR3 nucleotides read TGTGCCAGCAGTACCAGGGTGAGGGGCAATCAGCCCCAGCATTTT.

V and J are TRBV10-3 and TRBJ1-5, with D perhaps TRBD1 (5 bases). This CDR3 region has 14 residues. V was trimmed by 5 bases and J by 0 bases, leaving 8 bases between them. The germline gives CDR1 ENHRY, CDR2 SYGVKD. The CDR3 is CAISWGDSNQPQHF. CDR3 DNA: TGTGCCATCAGTTGGGGGGATAGCAATCAGCCCCAGCATTTT.